This is a list of T cell receptor beta chains from one sample in a study of shared clonotypes between healthy human individuals. Profiled with immunoSEQ multiplex PCR; TCRdb holds only in-frame clones, not every one. The sample lists 1.4 million to 1.5 million clones; approximately 96% were seen once. Sequenced sample: naive CD4+ T cells sorted from blood. These TCRs come from a man younger than 45 in good health. Both conserved end residues are part of each CDR3. Fields, in order: D gene, clone size, V gene, J gene, CDR3 protein, CDR3 DNA. The D gene is left open where the match is weak. Rows give clone size only sometimes, using once, few, many, or a class for an expanded clone.

d_gene: TRBD2; abundance: NA; v_gene: TRBV5-1; j_gene: TRBJ2-3; CDR3aa: CASSLLPSGRGTDTQYF; CDR3nt: TGCGCCAGCAGCCTTCTTCCTAGCGGGAGAGGCACAGATACGCAGTATTTT
d_gene: NA; abundance: NA; v_gene: TRBV6-5; j_gene: TRBJ2-7; CDR3aa: CASSGRKSSYEQYF; CDR3nt: TGTGCCAGCAGTGGACGGAAGAGCTCCTACGAGCAGTACTTC
d_gene: TRBD2; abundance: NA; v_gene: TRBV7-2; j_gene: TRBJ2-1; CDR3aa: CASSLEELAGPLGYNEQFF; CDR3nt: TGTGCCAGCAGCTTAGAGGAACTAGCGGGACCCCTGGGGTACAATGAGCAGTTCTTC
d_gene: NA; abundance: NA; v_gene: TRBV4-3; j_gene: TRBJ2-1; CDR3aa: CASSQDPGVSTQFF; CDR3nt: TGCGCCAGCAGCCAAGATCCAGGGGTCTCGACACAGTTCTTC
d_gene: TRBD1; abundance: NA; v_gene: TRBV7-7; j_gene: TRBJ2-2; CDR3aa: CASSLGGQGSSTGELFF; CDR3nt: TGTGCCAGCAGCTTAGGGGGACAGGGGTCCTCCACCGGGGAGCTGTTTTTT
d_gene: TRBD2; abundance: NA; v_gene: TRBV27; j_gene: TRBJ2-7; CDR3aa: CASSFVLGLGNYEQYF; CDR3nt: TGTGCCAGCAGTTTTGTGTTGGGACTAGGCAACTACGAGCAGTACTTC
d_gene: NA; abundance: NA; v_gene: TRBV9; j_gene: TRBJ1-3; CDR3aa: CASSVDPEGTIYF; CDR3nt: TGTGCCAGCAGCGTAGATCCTGAAGGCACCATATATTTT
d_gene: TRBD1; abundance: NA; v_gene: TRBV7-8; j_gene: TRBJ2-3; CDR3aa: CASSKTGGGADTQYF; CDR3nt: TGTGCCAGCAGCAAAACAGGGGGCGGGGCAGATACGCAGTATTTT
d_gene: TRBD1; abundance: NA; v_gene: TRBV6-5; j_gene: TRBJ2-4; CDR3aa: CASSYSTGQNIQYF; CDR3nt: TGTGCCAGCAGTTACTCGACAGGGCAAAACATTCAGTACTTC
d_gene: NA; abundance: once; v_gene: TRBV10-3; j_gene: TRBJ2-7; CDR3aa: CAISESATFKSYEQYF; CDR3nt: TGTGCCATCAGTGAGTCTGCGACATTCAAATCCTACGAGCAGTACTTC
d_gene: TRBD1; abundance: NA; v_gene: TRBV10-3; j_gene: TRBJ2-2; CDR3aa: CAISETPGQGARFGELFF; CDR3nt: TGTGCCATCAGTGAGACGCCGGGACAGGGGGCGCGGTTCGGGGAGCTGTTTTTT